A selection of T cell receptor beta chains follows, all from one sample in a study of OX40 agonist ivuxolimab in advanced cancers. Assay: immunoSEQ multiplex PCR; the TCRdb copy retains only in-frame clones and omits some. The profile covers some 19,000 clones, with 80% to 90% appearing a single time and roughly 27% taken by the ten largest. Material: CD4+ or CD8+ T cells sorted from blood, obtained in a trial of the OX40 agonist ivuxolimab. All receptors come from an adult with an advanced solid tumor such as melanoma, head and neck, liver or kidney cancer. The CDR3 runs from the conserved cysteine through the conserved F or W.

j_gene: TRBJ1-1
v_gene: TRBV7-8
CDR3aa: CASSRSQGRSTEAFF

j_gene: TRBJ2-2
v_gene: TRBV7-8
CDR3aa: CASSPTGFAAGELFF

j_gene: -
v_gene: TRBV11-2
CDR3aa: CASSLSLTYEQYF

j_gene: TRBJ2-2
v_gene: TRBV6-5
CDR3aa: CASSYEITGELFF

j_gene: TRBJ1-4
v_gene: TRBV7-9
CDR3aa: CASSLIATNEKLFF

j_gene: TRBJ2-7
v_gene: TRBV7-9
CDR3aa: CAGSSGGTGGREQYF

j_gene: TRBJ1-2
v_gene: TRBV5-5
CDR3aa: CASSLDRGTGEGYGYTF

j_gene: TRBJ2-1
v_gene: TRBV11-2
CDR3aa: CASSLGIRVDEQFF

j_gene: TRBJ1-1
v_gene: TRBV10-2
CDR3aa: CASRENMGTEAFF

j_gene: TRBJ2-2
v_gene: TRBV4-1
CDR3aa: CASAPIVTGELFF

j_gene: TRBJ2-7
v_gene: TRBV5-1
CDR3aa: CASSTKRTGAYEQYF

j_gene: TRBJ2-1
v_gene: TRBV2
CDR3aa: CASSDFLAGINEQFF

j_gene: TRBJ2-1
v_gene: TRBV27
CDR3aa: CASSKGTSGSAYNEQFF

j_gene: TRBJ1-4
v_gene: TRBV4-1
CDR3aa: CASSHEQGVREKLFF

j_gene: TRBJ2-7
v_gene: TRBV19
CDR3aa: CASNPGLASYEQYF

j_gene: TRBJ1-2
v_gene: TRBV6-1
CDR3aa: CASSAPTSAEIYGYTF

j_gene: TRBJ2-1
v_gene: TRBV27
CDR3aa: CASSFWGSVNEQFF

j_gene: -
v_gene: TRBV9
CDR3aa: CASSSGNRDTYEQYF

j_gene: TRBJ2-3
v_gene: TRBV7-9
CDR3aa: CASSLGPRGSTDTQYF

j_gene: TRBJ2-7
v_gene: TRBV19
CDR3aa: CASSIGLAYEQYF

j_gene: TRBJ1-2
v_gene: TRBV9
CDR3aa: CASSARQSPGGYGYTF

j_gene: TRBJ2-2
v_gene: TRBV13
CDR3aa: CASSFPTGADTGELFF

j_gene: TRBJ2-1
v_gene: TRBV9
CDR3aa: CASSSPGGLAGDQFF

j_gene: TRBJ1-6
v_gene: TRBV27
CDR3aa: CASSPASGSSPLHF

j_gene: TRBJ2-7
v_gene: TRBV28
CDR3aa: CASSLRDRGYEQYF

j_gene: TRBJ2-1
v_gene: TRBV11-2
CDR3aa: CASSLGTSGTNEQFF

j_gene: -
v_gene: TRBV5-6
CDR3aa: CASSPWTGEQYF

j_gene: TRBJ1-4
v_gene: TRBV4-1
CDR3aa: CASSPPGAPVANEKLFF

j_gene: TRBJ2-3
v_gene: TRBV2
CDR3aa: CASSDRTSGSRTDTQYF

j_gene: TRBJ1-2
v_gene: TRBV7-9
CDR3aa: CASSPPSQANYGYTF

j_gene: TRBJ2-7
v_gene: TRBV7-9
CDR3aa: CASSGTSGVLYEQYF

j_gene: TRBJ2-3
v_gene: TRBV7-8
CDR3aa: CASSPGLAGVITSTDTQYF

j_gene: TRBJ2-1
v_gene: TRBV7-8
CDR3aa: CASSRGLAGGSYNEQFF

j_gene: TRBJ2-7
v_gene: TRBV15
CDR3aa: CATSRDGGSSEQYF

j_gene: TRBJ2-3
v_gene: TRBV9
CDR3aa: CASSSSGRVDTQYF

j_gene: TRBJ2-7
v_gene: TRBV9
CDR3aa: CASSVGIGYEQYF

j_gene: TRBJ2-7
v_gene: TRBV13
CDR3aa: CASSSTSDRGSEQYF

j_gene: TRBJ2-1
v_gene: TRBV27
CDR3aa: CASSLFISSYNEQFF

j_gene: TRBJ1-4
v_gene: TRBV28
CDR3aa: CASSPYGLYEKLFF

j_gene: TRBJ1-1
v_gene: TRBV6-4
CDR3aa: CASSEKQGGYTEAFF

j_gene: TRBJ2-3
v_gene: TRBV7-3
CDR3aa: CASSQGTAISTDTQYF

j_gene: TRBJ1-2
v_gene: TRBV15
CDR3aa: CATSGDRDFYGYTF

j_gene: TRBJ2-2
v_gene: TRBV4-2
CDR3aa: CASSPTLGPNTGELFF

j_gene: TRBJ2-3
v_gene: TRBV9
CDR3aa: CASSGSGRIADTQYF

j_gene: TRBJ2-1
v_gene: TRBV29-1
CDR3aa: CSVTSGRGNEQFF

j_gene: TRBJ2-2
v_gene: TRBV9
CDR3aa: CASSVEYRVGELFF

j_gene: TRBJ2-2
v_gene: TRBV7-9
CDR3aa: CASSFTGELFF

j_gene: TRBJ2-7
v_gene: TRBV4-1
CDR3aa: CASSQENHRADEQYF

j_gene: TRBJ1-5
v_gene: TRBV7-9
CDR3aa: CASTDGSNQPQHF

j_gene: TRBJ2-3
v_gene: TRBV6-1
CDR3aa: CASRVSGGRSDTQYF

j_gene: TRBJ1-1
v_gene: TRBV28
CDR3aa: CASSLTHMNTEAFF

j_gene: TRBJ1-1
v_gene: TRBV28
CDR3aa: CASMGQENTEAFF

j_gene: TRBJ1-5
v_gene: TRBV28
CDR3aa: CASSLPGGNQPQHF

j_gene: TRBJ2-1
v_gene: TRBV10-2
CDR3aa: CASRESPRWGNEQFF

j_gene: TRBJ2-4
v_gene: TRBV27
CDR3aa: CASSLIAGGLAKNIQYF

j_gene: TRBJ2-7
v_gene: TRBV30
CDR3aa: CAWAEGAHEQYF

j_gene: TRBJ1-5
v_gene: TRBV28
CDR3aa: CASSSDQGQPQHF